This T cell receptor beta chain was found in a study of Ad26.COV2.S vaccination and SARS-CoV-2 variants. Looking at the study overall: Donor was assigned to the Ad26.COV2.S arm of trial COV1001. By the intramuscular route, Ad26.COV2.S was given once, or twice 56 days apart.

Study observations and caveats: Possibly, TCR breadth and depth analyses underestimated total T cell responses.

In the case of this clone: Its antigen is currently unknown.

Stated treatment: some 20 received Ad26.COV2.S at low or high dose, single or two shots; about five received placebo; per-sample allocation not given. After the first vaccine or placebo injection, samples were drawn on day 63. The protocol was immunoSEQ multiplex PCR, while the TCRdb copy is restricted to in-frame clones and leaves out a portion. The sample carries about 370,000 clones, roughly nine tenths recorded once. Germline V gene lookup returns CDR1 LGHNA and CDR2 YNFKEQ. CDR3 length: 15 residues. Trimming pared 0 bases from V and 2 bases from J, leaving 10 bases between. V and J are TRBV4-2 and TRBJ1-2; D unclear. The clonotype originates from a person between 18 and 60 years old who received the Ad26.COV2.S COVID-19 vaccine or a placebo. The sequences come from peripheral blood, collected in a trial of Ad26.COV2.S vaccine versus placebo. CDR3 sequence (DNA): TGTGCCAGCAGCCAAGAAGAAACAGCCAACTATGGCTACACCTTC. Translating gives CASSQEETANYGYTF.